The text below deals with one TCR beta chain. The CDR3 length is 14 residues. Trimming removed 4 bases from V and 2 bases from J, with 12 bases in between. CDR1 and CDR2 from the germline V gene are SGHRS and YFSETQ. Healthy adults negative for HIV, lacking recent acute infections or vaccinations, served as donors. This record belongs to a study of shared clonotypes between healthy human individuals. Every subset's genomic DNA went evenly onto several immunoSEQ plates. Per the original methods: Junction-only sequences without quality scores came from ImmunoSEQ, so filtering differed. Produced via immunoSEQ multiplex PCR; TCRdb's table is partial and in-frame only. V, J and clone size are those of that table, while D and trimming were read from the DNA. Here the sample spans some 2.4 million clones, 93% being singletons.

The genes are TRBV5-1 and TRBJ2-5; no firm D call. The material sequenced was naive CD4+ T cells from PBMCs. The subset is: CD45RA+ positively selected. This receptor was taken from a man aged 18 to 30 in good health. Some clones in this sample may be carry-over from other donors' samples. The CDR3 reads CASSLYVRQETQYF. The CDR3 nucleotides read TGCGCCAGCAGCCTCTACGTGCGACAAGAGACCCAGTACTTC.